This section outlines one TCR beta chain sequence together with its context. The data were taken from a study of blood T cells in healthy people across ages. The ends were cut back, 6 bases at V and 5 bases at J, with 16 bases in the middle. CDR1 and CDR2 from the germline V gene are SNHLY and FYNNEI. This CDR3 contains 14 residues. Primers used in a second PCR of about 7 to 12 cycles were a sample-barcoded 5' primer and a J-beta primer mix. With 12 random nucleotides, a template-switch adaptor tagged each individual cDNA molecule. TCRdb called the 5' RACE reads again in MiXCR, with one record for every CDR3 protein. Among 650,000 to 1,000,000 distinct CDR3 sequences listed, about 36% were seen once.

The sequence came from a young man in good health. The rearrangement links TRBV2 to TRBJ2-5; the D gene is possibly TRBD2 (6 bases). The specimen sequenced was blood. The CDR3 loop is CASRGGTAAETQYF. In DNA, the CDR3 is TGTGCCAGCAGGGGAGGTACAGCGGCGGAGACCCAGTACTTC. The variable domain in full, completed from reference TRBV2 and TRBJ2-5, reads EPEVTQTPSHQVTQMGQEVILRCVPISNHLYFYWYRQILGQKVEFLVSFYNNEISEKSEIFDDQFSVERPDGSNFTLKIRSTKLEDSAMYFCASRGGTAAETQYFGPGTRLLVL.